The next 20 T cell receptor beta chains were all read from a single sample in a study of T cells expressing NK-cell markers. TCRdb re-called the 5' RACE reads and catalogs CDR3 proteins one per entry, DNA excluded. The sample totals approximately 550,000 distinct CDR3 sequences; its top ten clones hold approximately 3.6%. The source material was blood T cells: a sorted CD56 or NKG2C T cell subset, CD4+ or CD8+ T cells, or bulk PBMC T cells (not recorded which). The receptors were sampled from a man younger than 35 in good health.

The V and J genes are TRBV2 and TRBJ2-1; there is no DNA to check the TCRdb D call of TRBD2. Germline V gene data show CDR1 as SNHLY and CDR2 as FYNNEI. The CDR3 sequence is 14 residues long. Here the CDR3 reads CASDLSDTMDEQFF.

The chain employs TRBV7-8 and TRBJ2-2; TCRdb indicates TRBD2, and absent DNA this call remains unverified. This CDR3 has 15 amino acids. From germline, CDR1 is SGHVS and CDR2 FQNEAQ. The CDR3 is CVGTSGRGYTGELFF.

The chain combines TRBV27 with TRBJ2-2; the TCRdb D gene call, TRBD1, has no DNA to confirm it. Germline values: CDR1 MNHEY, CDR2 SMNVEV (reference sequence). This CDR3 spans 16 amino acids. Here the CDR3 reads CASSLSQGMVTGELFF.

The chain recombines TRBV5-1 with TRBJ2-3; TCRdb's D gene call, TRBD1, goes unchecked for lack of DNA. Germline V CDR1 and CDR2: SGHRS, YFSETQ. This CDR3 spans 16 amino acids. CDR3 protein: CASSGFGGATTDTQYF.

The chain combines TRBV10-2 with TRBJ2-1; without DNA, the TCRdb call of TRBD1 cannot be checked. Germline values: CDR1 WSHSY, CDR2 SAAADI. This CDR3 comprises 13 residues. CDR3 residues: CASVPGQGYEQFF.

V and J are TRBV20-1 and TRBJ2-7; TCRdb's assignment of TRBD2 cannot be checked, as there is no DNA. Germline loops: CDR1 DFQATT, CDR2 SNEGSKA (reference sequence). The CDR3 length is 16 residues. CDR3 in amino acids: CSANVPTSGSIYEQYF.

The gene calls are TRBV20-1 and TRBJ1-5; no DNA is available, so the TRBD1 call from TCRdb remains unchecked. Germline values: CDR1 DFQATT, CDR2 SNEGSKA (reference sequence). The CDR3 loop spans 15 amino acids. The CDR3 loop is CSARALGDSNQPQHF.

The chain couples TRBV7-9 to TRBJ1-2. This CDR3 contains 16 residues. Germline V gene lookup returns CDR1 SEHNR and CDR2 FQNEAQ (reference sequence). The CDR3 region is CASSGPGTTYLYGYTF.

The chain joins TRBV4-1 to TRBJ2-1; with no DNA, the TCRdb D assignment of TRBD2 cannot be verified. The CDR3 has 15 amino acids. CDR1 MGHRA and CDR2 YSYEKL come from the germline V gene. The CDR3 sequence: CASSQGIAGTDEQFF.

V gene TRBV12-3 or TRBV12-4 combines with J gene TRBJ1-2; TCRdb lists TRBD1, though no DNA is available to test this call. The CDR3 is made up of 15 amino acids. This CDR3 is CASSLFAGHNYGYTF.

CDR3 region: CASSSKRGGLNTGELFF. The chain is built from TRBV12-3 or TRBV12-4 and TRBJ2-2; no DNA is available, so the TRBD1 call from TCRdb remains unchecked. The CDR3 runs to 17 residues.

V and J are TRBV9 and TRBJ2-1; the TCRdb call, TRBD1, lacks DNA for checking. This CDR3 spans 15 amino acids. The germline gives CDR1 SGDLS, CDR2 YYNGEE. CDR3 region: CASSTGAGPGNEQFF.

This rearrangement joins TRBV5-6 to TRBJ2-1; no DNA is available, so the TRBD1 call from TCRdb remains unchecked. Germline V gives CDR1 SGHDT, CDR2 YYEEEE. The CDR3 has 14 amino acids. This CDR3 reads CASSRGGVSDEQFF.

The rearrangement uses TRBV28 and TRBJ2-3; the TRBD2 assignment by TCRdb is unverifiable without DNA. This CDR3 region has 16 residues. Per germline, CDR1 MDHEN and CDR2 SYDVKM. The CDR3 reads CASSFRIAGRADTQYF. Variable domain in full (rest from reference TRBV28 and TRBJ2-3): DVKVTQSSRYLVKRTGEKVFLECVQDMDHENMFWYRQDPGLGLRLIYFSYDVKMKEKGDIPEGYSVSREKKERFSLILESASTNQTSMYLCASSFRIAGRADTQYFGPGTRLTVL.

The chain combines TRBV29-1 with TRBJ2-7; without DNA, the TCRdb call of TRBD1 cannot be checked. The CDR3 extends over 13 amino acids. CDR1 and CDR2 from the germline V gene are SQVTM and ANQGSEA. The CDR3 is CSVLTGKSYEQYF.

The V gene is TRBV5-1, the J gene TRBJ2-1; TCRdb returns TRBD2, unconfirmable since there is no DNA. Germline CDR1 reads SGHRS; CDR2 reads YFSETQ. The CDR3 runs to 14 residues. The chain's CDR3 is CASSLEGGVRELFF.

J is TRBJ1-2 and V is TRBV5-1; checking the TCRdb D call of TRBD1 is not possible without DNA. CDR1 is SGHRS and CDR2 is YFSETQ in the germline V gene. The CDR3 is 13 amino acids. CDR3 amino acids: CASSSGRLYGYTF.

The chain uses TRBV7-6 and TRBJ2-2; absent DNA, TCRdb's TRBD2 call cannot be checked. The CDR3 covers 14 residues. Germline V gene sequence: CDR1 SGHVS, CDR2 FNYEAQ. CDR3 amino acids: CASSLKRDTGELFF. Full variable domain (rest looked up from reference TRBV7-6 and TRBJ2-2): GAGVSQSPRYKVTKRGQDVALRCDPISGHVSLYWYRQALGQGPEFLTYFNYEAQQDKSGLPNDRFSAERPEGSISTLTIQRTEQRDSAMYRCASSLKRDTGELFFGEGSRLTVL.

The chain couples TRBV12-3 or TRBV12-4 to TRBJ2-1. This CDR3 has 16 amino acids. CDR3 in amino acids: CASKDSDSTWDNEQFF.

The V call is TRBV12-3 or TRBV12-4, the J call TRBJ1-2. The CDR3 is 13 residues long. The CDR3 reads CASSSGVYYGYTF.